A single sample gave rise to the 18 T cell receptor beta chains below, sequenced in a study of response to subunit inactivated influenza vaccine. MiXCR, run by TCRdb on the RT-PCR reads, gives a single entry per CDR3 protein. Counted here are 450,000 to 500,000 distinct CDR3 sequences, around 9.9% occurring once; the ten biggest clones make up about 12%. The material sequenced was PBMCs from blood, taken 35 to 45 days after vaccination. The receptors derive from a man aged 50 or older who received an inactivated influenza vaccine.

Only a few counts were recorded for this clonotype. V and J are TRBV20-1 and TRBJ1-5, with a weak D call TRBD1 (5 bases). This CDR3 is 15 amino acids long. The V gene's germline CDR1 is DFQATT and CDR2 SNEGSKA (reference sequence). Trimming removed 0 bases at V and 3 bases at J, with 12 bases between. This chain's CDR3 is CSARERGSFNQPQHF. The CDR3, as DNA: TGCAGTGCTAGAGAACGGGGCAGCTTCAATCAGCCCCAGCATTTT.

The rearrangement joins TRBV20-1 to TRBJ2-5; 10 bases agree with TRBD2. V shed 6 bases, J shed 1 base, and the junction held 11 bases outside the gene matches. This CDR3 region has 16 residues. CDR1 and CDR2 from the germline V gene are DFQATT and SNEGSKA (reference sequence). CDR3 amino acids: CSAGGGSGRVQETQYF. In DNA, the CDR3 is TGCAGTGCAGGAGGGGGGAGCGGGAGGGTCCAAGAGACCCAGTACTTC.

This clonotype has only a few counts. V usage is TRBV5-1 and J usage is TRBJ2-7; maybe TRBD1 (6 bases). CDR1 and CDR2 from the germline V gene are SGHRS and YFSETQ. CDR3 length: 14 amino acids. Trimming took 0 bases from V and 3 from J, leaving 10 bases between them. The CDR3 here is CASSLASQGYEQYF. For the CDR3, the DNA is TGCGCCAGCAGCTTGGCCTCACAGGGCTACGAGCAGTACTTC. The entire variable domain, with the rest obtained from reference TRBV5-1 and TRBJ2-7, is as follows: KAGVTQTPRYLIKTRGQQVTLSCSPISGHRSVSWYQQTPGQGLQFLFEYFSETQRNKGNFPGRFSGRQFSNSRSEMNVSTLELGDSALYLCASSLASQGYEQYFGPGTRLTVT.

V gene TRBV20-1 combines with J gene TRBJ2-5; D is unresolved. V was shortened by 0 bases and J by 6 bases, with 14 bases between the two germline ends. The CDR3 runs 14 residues. In germline, CDR1 is DFQATT, CDR2 SNEGSKA (reference sequence). The CDR3, as DNA: TGCAGTGCTAGAGATAGAGTAGGATGGCAGACCCAGTACTTC. Its protein is CSARDRVGWQTQYF.

V usage is TRBV5-1 and J usage is TRBJ2-1, with 10 bases that match TRBD1. The V and J ends lost 4 bases and 10 bases, in that order; junction bases with no gene match: 17. This CDR3 contains 17 residues. Germline-derived CDR1 and CDR2 are SGHRS and YFSETQ. The CDR3 DNA reads TGCGCCAGCAGCATCGGCGGCTTCCGGGACAGGGGAAAGGAGCAGTTCTTC. It encodes CASSIGGFRDRGKEQFF.

This clonotype was picked up a small number of times. The chain joins TRBV4-3 to TRBJ1-2; 7 nucleotides line up with TRBD1. Trimming at V came to 0 bases and at J to 10 bases, leaving 8 bases not matched to a gene. This CDR3 has 14 residues. Germline V gene lookup returns CDR1 LGHNA and CDR2 YSLEER. The CDR3 sequence is CASSQDRGDRSYTF. Written as DNA, the CDR3 is TGCGCCAGCAGCCAAGATCGGGGGGACAGATCCTACACCTTC.

The chain joins TRBV12-3 or TRBV12-4 to TRBJ1-2; D may be TRBD1 (6 bases). V shed 6 bases and J shed 5 bases, with 13 bases lying between them. CDR3 length: 13 amino acids. This chain's CDR3 is CASRRRGGYGYTF. The CDR3 region has the DNA TGTGCCAGCAGGAGGAGAGGGGGTTATGGCTACACCTTC.

V is TRBV19 and J is TRBJ2-1; no definite D call. Germline V CDR1 and CDR2: LNHDA, SQIVND (reference sequence). V lost 3 bases and J lost 3, with 9 bases in between. The CDR3 covers 14 residues. CDR3 in amino acids: CASSITVSYNEQFF. The CDR3 nucleotides are TGTGCCAGTAGTATCACCGTCAGCTACAATGAGCAGTTCTTC.

The table lists this clonotype with many counts. The J gene is TRBJ2-2, the V gene TRBV24-1; 15 nucleotides match TRBD2. This CDR3 has 17 amino acids. CDR1 and CDR2 (germline): KGHDR, SFDVKD. Germline trimming cut 2 bases from V and 7 bases from J; bases unmatched to any gene: 4. Written as DNA, the CDR3 is TGTGCCACCAGTGATTCCGGACTAGCGGGAGGGAACGGGGAGCTGTTTTTT. It encodes CATSDSGLAGGNGELFF.

This clonotype has a handful of counts. The rearrangement joins TRBV29-1 to TRBJ2-3; D might be TRBD1 (5 bases). Germline V gives CDR1 SQVTM, CDR2 ANQGSEA. Trimming left V 4 bases short and J 1 base short, with 9 bases between. The CDR3 spans 13 residues. CDR3 nucleotide sequence: TGCAGCGTTGGGGGCAGCCGCACAGATACGCAGTATTTT. Its translation: CSVGGSRTDTQYF.

This chain links TRBV10-3 with TRBJ1-4; D is undetermined. CDR3 length equals 13 residues. V was cut by 3 bases and J by 13 bases, with 15 bases left in between. Germline CDR1 is ENHRY and CDR2 is SYGVKD. The DNA for the CDR3 is TGTGCCATCAGTGAAAATTCTGAGTGGGGACTGTTTTTT. This gives the protein CAISENSEWGLFF.

V and J are TRBV20-1 and TRBJ1-6; D might be TRBD1 (5 bases). The CDR3 has 16 residues. Trimming removed 0 bases from V and 2 bases from J, with 11 bases in between. Per the germline V gene, CDR1 is DFQATT and CDR2 is SNEGSKA (reference sequence). The CDR3 DNA sequence: TGCAGTGCTAGAGAGGGGGGACGTGCCTATAATTCACCCCTCCACTTT. Translated: CSAREGGRAYNSPLHF.

This clonotype was counted at least ten times. This chain links TRBV28 with TRBJ1-6; D not resolved. V shed 3 bases and J shed 7 bases, with 13 bases lying between them. The germline CDR1 and CDR2 sequences are MDHEN and SYDVKM. There are 15 residues in the CDR3. CDR3 sequence: CASSFSRTGNSPLHF. The CDR3 DNA is TGTGCCAGCAGTTTCTCGAGGACGGGCAATTCACCCCTCCACTTT.

This clonotype turned up a few times. The J gene is TRBJ1-6, the V gene TRBV20-1; D is unclear. The V and J ends lost 1 base and 7 bases respectively, with 8 bases between them. The CDR3 consists of 13 residues. The V gene's germline CDR1 is DFQATT and CDR2 SNEGSKA (reference sequence). The CDR3 coding sequence is TGCAGTGCTAGAGCCCCAGAGAATTCACCCCTCCACTTT. As protein: CSARAPENSPLHF.

Notes on this clonotype: One end of the junction varies from germline; a read error may be responsible. The rearrangement uses TRBV20-1 and TRBJ1-5; 7 bases align to TRBD1. CDR1 DFQATT and CDR2 SNEGSKA come from the germline V gene (reference sequence). There are 16 residues in the CDR3. The CDR3 DNA sequence: TGCTGTGCTAGAGATGAAGTTGCAGGGGGTAATCAGCCCCAGCATTTT. It yields the protein CCARDEVAGGNQPQHF.

This clonotype was found a few times. The gene calls are TRBV12-3 or TRBV12-4 and TRBJ2-5, with TRBD2 matching over 8 bases. J gave up 5 bases and V 4 bases, and 3 bases lay outside the gene matches. The CDR3 runs to 13 residues. In nucleotides, the CDR3 is TGTGCCAGCAGTTGGACTAGCAGTGAGACCCAGTACTTC. Amino acid sequence: CASSWTSSETQYF.

With respect to this clonotype: One end of the junction varies from germline; a read error may be responsible. This chain uses TRBV7-7 with TRBJ2-3; 8 bases align to TRBD1. Germline V gene sequence: CDR1 SSHAT, CDR2 FNYEAQ (reference sequence). This CDR3 is 16 amino acids long. DNA of the CDR3: TGTGCTAGCAGCTTAGCGGTAACAGGGGGACCAGATACGCAGTATTTT. Its protein is CASSLAVTGGPDTQYF. The variable domain in full, completed from reference TRBV7-7 and TRBJ2-3, reads GAGVSQSPRYKVTKRGQDVTLRCDPISSHATLYWYQQALGQGPEFLTYFNYEAQPDKSGLPSDRFSAERPEGSISTLTIQRTEQRDSAMYRCASSLAVTGGPDTQYFGPGTRLTVL.

This clonotype was seen a few times. J is TRBJ1-5 and V is TRBV20-1; D remains unclear. The germline gives CDR1 DFQATT, CDR2 SNEGSKA (reference sequence). The length of the CDR3 is 13 residues. Trimming stripped 4 bases from V and 0 bases from J, with 7 bases between. The CDR3 protein is CSAKSTSNQPQHF. The CDR3 nucleotides are TGCAGTGCTAAAAGCACTAGCAATCAGCCCCAGCATTTT.